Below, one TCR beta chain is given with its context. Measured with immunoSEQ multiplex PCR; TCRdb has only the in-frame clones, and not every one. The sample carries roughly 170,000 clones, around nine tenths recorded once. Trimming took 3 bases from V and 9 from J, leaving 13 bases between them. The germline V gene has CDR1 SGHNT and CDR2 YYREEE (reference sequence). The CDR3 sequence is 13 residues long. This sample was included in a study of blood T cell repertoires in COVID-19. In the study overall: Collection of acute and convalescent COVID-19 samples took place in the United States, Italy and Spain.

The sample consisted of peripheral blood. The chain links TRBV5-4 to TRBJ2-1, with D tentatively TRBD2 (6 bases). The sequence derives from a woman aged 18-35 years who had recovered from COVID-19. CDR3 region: CASSSGGEAEQFF. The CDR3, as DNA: TGTGCCAGCAGCTCTGGAGGGGAAGCTGAGCAGTTCTTC. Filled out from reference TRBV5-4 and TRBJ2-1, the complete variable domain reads ETGVTQSPTHLIKTRGQQVTLRCSSQSGHNTVSWYQQALGQGPQFIFQYYREEENGRGNFPPRFSGLQFPNYSSELNVNALELDDSALYLCASSSGGEAEQFFGPGTRLTVL.